Shown below are 4 T cell receptor beta chains from a single sample sequenced in a study of T cells in narcolepsy. Method: immunoSEQ multiplex PCR; TCRdb's copy keeps in-frame clones and lacks some. The data show fewer than 25,000 clones, about 80% seen once. The sequencing sample was made of memory (CD45RA-) CD4+ T cells from blood. These receptors originate from a human donor in good health.

The chain uses TRBV9 and TRBJ2-3, with D unresolved. Germline CDR1 SGDLS, CDR2 YYNGEE. This CDR3 is built from 16 residues. Trimming took 0 bases from V and 2 from J, leaving 13 bases between them. In DNA, the CDR3 is TGTGCCAGCAGCGTAGCCCCGATGTTGGTCACAGATACGCAGTATTTT. The encoded protein is CASSVAPMLVTDTQYF.

The rearrangement links TRBV7-2 to TRBJ1-2; D is undetermined. The length of the CDR3 is 12 residues. The ends were cut back, 2 bases at V and 5 bases at J, with 6 bases in the middle. CDR1 SGHTA and CDR2 FQGNSA come from the germline V gene. In DNA form, the CDR3 reads TGTGCCAGCAGCTTAACAGCTTATGGCTACACCTTC. Protein product: CASSLTAYGYTF.

V and J are TRBV4-3 and TRBJ2-5; D uncertain. Trimming pared 2 bases from V and 5 bases from J, leaving 9 bases between. The CDR3 covers 13 residues. Germline CDR1 LGHNA, CDR2 YSLEER. CDR3 loop: CASSQRSGETQYF. The CDR3 bases are TGCGCCAGCAGCCAACGAAGTGGGGAGACCCAGTACTTC.

The chain has TRBV5-1 and TRBJ2-2; 7 nucleotides match TRBD1. Germline loops: CDR1 SGHRS, CDR2 YFSETQ. The CDR3 length is 17 residues. The junction had 11 bases not matched to a gene; V was cut back by 4 bases and J by 2 bases. The CDR3 here is CASSPAVGGPNTGELFF. CDR3 sequence (DNA): TGCGCCAGCAGCCCGGCCGTAGGGGGCCCAAACACCGGGGAGCTGTTTTTT.